In this sample, the clone carrying this T cell receptor beta chain turned up a few times. The source of the sample is a study of blood T cell repertoires in COVID-19. Study at large: There were acute and convalescent COVID-19 samples, and they came from the United States, Italy and Spain. The cDNA or gDNA used as material had been derived from T cells, B-cell-depleted T cells, or PBMCs.

Original handling: Amplified reference gene primers provided the basis for estimating nucleated cell counts. Profiled with immunoSEQ multiplex PCR; TCRdb holds only in-frame clones, not every one. For V, J and clone size, that table is used; D and trimming come from the DNA. The repertoire has approximately 46,000 clones, 86% of them found once; the top ten carry around a sixth. CDR3 length: 15 amino acids. From germline, CDR1 is KGHSH and CDR2 LQKENI. Trimming removed 4 bases from V and 5 bases from J, with 15 bases in between. The sequencing input was peripheral blood. The TCR originated in a man in his 60s with active or convalescent COVID-19. The chain combines TRBV18 with TRBJ2-1; D perhaps matches TRBD1 (5 bases). For the CDR3, the DNA is TGTGCCAGCTCACAAGGGGCCCCACCACACAATGAGCAGTTCTTC. It yields the protein CASSQGAPPHNEQFF.